Below are 11 T cell receptor beta chains sequenced from a single sample in a study of OX40 agonist ivuxolimab in advanced cancers. Measured with immunoSEQ multiplex PCR; TCRdb has only the in-frame clones, and not every one. The sample has around 50,000 clones; 80% to 90% are singletons. The specimen was CD4+ or CD8+ T cells sorted from blood, collected in a trial of the OX40 agonist ivuxolimab. The receptor source for this set is an adult with an advanced solid tumor such as melanoma, head and neck, liver or kidney cancer.

This chain uses TRBV19 with TRBJ2-2; D gene ambiguous. Trimming cost V 6 bases and J 6 bases, with 8 bases left between them. Germline values: CDR1 LNHDA, CDR2 SQIVND (reference sequence). CDR3 size: 12 residues. The CDR3 sequence is CASSLPAGELFF. In DNA, the CDR3 is TGTGCCAGTAGCCTGCCGGCCGGGGAGCTGTTTTTT. Full variable domain (rest looked up from reference TRBV19 and TRBJ2-2): DGGITQSPKYLFRKEGQNVTLSCEQNLNHDAMYWYRQDPGQGLRLIYYSQIVNDFQKGDIAEGYSVSREKKESFPLTVTSAQKNPTAFYLCASSLPAGELFFGEGSRLTVL.

V and J are TRBV11-2 and TRBJ2-1; 14 bases are shared with TRBD2. The CDR3 is 18 amino acids. Germline V gives CDR1 SGHAT, CDR2 FQNNGV. Losses at the gene ends were 1 base for V and 9 bases for J; bases not matched to a gene: 11. CDR3 region: CASSLARLAGGPPGEQFF. As DNA, the CDR3 is TGTGCCAGCAGCTTAGCTCGACTAGCGGGAGGGCCTCCCGGTGAGCAGTTCTTC.

The CDR3 nucleotides are TGTGCCAGCAGTTATTTAGGGGGGGGTTCGGAGGACGAGCAGTACTTC. This codes for CASSYLGGGSEDEQYF. The J gene is TRBJ2-7, the V gene TRBV6-5, with a tentative D call TRBD2 (7 bases). The CDR3 totals 16 residues. V was clipped by 3 bases and J by 5 bases, with 20 bases between them. From germline, CDR1 is MNHEY and CDR2 SVGAGI.

This rearrangement joins TRBV27 to TRBJ2-7; 7 nucleotides align to TRBD1. This CDR3 contains 15 residues. Trimming took 6 bases from V and 3 from J; bases not matched to a gene: 11. From germline, CDR1 is MNHEY and CDR2 SMNVEV (reference sequence). CDR3 in amino acids: CASSLTRQGRYEQYF. CDR3 nucleotide sequence: TGTGCCAGCAGCCTTACTCGACAGGGACGCTACGAGCAGTACTTC.

The rearrangement links TRBV28 to TRBJ2-1; D perhaps matches TRBD1 (7 bases). The CDR3 covers 16 residues. Trimming left V 6 bases short and J 1 base short, with 16 bases between. Looked up from germline, CDR1 is MDHEN and CDR2 is SYDVKM. Here the CDR3 DNA reads TGTGCCAGCAGATCGCAGGGGGGAGGATCCTACAATGAGCAGTTCTTC. Translating gives CASRSQGGGSYNEQFF.

The genes are TRBV4-2 and TRBJ2-7; 9 nucleotides line up with TRBD1. Trimming removed 2 bases from V and 6 bases from J; junction bases left unmatched: 14. Germline CDR1 reads LGHNA; CDR2 reads YNFKEQ. The CDR3 runs to 17 residues. This CDR3 is CASSQTDLPGQGLEQYF. In nucleotides, the CDR3 is TGTGCCAGCAGCCAAACGGATCTACCGGGACAGGGCCTCGAGCAGTACTTC.

The rearrangement joins TRBV7-9 to TRBJ1-1; tentative D call: TRBD1 (6 bases). The V end lost 8 bases, the J end lost 1 base, and 11 bases lay between the germline ends. CDR1 SEHNR and CDR2 FQNEAQ come from the germline V gene (reference sequence). The CDR3 has 13 amino acids. The CDR3 loop is CASVAGANTEAFF. Written as DNA, the CDR3 is TGTGCCAGCGTTGCGGGGGCGAACACTGAAGCTTTCTTT.

This rearrangement joins TRBV11-2 to TRBJ2-1, with TRBD1 as a possible D gene (6 bases). Germline-derived CDR1 and CDR2 are SGHAT and FQNNGV. The length of the CDR3 is 16 residues. Trimming removed 5 bases from V and 0 bases from J, with 14 bases in between. The CDR3 sequence is CASSDRDTYSYNEQFF. The CDR3 DNA is TGTGCCAGCAGCGACCGGGACACTTACTCCTACAATGAGCAGTTCTTC.

V gene TRBV13 combines with J gene TRBJ2-7, with TRBD2 matching 10 bases. Germline CDR1 is PRHDT and CDR2 is FYEKMQ (reference sequence). This CDR3 has 17 residues. V gave up 3 bases and J gave up 5 bases; unmatched junction bases: 13. DNA of the CDR3: TGTGCCAGCAGCTTCCGTGTAGCGGGGGGCAGATCCGACGAGCAGTACTTC. Encoded protein: CASSFRVAGGRSDEQYF.

This chain links TRBV29-1 with TRBJ1-2; D may be TRBD1 (5 bases). CDR1 is SQVTM, CDR2 ANQGSEA, per germline. V lost 0 bases to trimming and J lost 8 bases, with 13 bases between them. The CDR3 is 13 amino acids. This chain's CDR3 is CSVEDLDRWGYTF. The CDR3 nucleotides read TGCAGCGTTGAAGATCTTGACAGATGGGGCTACACCTTC.

The V gene is TRBV27, the J gene TRBJ1-1; a weak D match, TRBD1 (5 bases). This CDR3 contains 13 residues. The germline CDR1 and CDR2 sequences are MNHEY and SMNVEV (reference sequence). The V and J ends lost 9 bases and 0 bases respectively, with 11 bases between them. The CDR3 region has the DNA TGTGCCAGTTCAGAGGGGATGAACACTGAAGCTTTCTTT. Its protein is CASSEGMNTEAFF.